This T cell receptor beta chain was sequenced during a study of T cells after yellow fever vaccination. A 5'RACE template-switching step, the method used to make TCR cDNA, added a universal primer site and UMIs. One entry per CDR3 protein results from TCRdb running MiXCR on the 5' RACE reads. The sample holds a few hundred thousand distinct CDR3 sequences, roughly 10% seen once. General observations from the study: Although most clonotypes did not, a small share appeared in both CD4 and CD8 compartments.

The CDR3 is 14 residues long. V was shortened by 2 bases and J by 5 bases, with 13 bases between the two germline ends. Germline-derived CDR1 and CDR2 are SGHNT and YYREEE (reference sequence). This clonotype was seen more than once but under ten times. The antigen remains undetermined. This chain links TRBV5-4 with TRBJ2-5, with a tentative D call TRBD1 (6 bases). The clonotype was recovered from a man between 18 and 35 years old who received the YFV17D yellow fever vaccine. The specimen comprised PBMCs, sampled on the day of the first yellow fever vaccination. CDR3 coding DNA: TGTGCCAGCAGCTTAGACAGGTGGTCGGAGACCCAGTACTTC. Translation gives CASSLDRWSETQYF.